This T cell receptor (beta chain) appears in the sequencing data of a study of T-cell memory formation after mild COVID-19. Turning to the study itself: Across donors, TCR clusters were largely donor specific. Study results and limitations: Detection of some responders pre-infection suggested pre-existing cross-reactive memory T cells participated. Clones from the second wave (peaking day 37) had unconfirmed SARS-CoV-2 specificity. Day 15 to 85 contractors were CD4/CD8 balanced; later expanders leaned CD4+.

V lost 7 bases and J lost 6, with 9 bases in between. Per germline, CDR1 LNHDA and CDR2 SQIVND (reference sequence). There are 11 residues in the CDR3. Via MiXCR, TCRdb re-called the 5' RACE reads, giving one row per CDR3 protein. The table has about 360,000 distinct CDR3 sequences, about 15% seen once. This clonotype occurred a few times. What it recognizes is unknown. The source of this sequence is a man between 18 and 29 years old who had mild COVID-19 (a few samples of this study predate the infection). Cell type and time point are not known. The chain joins TRBV19 to TRBJ1-1; weak D call: TRBD1 (6 bases). Material for sequencing was PBMCs or a T cell subset sorted from them (not recorded which). CDR3 protein: CASTRGPEAFF. Here the CDR3 DNA reads TGTGCCAGTACCAGGGGCCCTGAAGCTTTCTTT.